This TCR beta chain was captured by sequencing in a study of cytomegalovirus exposure and HLA in healthy donors. The wider study: Out of about 180 million T cells, an earlier analysis found fewer than 140 million unique TCR beta sequences in total. Whole-study results and caveats: Of the V segments, some could not be distinguished, including TRBV6-2 and TRBV6-3, and were excluded. Reports showed the classifier diagnosing cytomegalovirus status with high specificity and sensitivity.

Concerning this clone: The target antigen is unknown.

PCR employed 60 Vbeta and 13 Jbeta primers. The repertoire was sequenced with immunoSEQ multiplex PCR; TCRdb's copy has only in-frame clones and lacks some. The sample records approximately 220,000 clones, over 70% being singletons. In germline, CDR1 is SGHVS, CDR2 FQNEAQ. There are 16 residues in the CDR3. V lost 8 bases, J lost 3 bases, and 12 bases stayed unmatched. This receptor was obtained from a boy aged 2-9 years in good health and CMV-seronegative. V gene TRBV7-8 combines with J gene TRBJ2-2, with 7 bases that match TRBD1. Input material: PBMCs. As DNA, the CDR3 is TGTGCCAGCCGCCAATTGAATCAGGGGGACACCGGGGAGCTGTTTTTT. Translation gives CASRQLNQGDTGELFF.